Reported below is one T cell receptor beta chain. V shed 5 bases and J shed 3 bases, with 17 bases lying between them. Germline V CDR1 and CDR2: SEHNR, FQNEAQ (reference sequence). The CDR3 covers 15 residues. The sample belongs to a study of blood T cell repertoires in COVID-19. Study overall: Italy, Spain and the United States were the sources of the convalescent and acute COVID-19 samples. PBMCs, B-cell-depleted T cells, or T cells provided the cDNA or gDNA that made up the material.

Original handling: The assay estimated nucleated cells by amplifying reference gene primers. The protocol was immunoSEQ multiplex PCR, while the TCRdb copy is restricted to in-frame clones and leaves out a portion. The V and J calls and clone size come from that table; D and trimming were worked out from the DNA. Seen here are approximately 230,000 clones, about 88% observed once, and the top ten hold 2.1%. The origin of this receptor is a woman in her thirties or forties who had recovered from COVID-19. The genes are TRBV7-9 and TRBJ2-7; D might be TRBD1 (5 bases). Sequencing used peripheral blood. The chain's CDR3 is CASSDPHRRDYEQYF. DNA for the CDR3: TGTGCCAGCAGCGACCCCCACAGGAGAGACTACGAGCAGTACTTC.